Given below is one T cell receptor beta chain in context. Its antigen is unidentified. These data come from a study of shared clonotypes between healthy human individuals. Study-wide findings and caveats: Specimens sampled were limited to blood, with tissue repertoires likely differing. The study found roughly 5% of naive CD4 clonotypes shared across a few donors.

Per the original data handling: Filtering differed, since immunoSEQ gave only junction sequences and no quality scores. The repertoire was sequenced with immunoSEQ multiplex PCR; TCRdb's copy has only in-frame clones and lacks some. Clone size and the V and J calls come from that table; the DNA yielded D and trimming. The sample records 550,000 to 750,000 clones, about 92% being singletons. The CDR3 runs to 15 residues. The germline V gene encodes CDR1 SGHNT and CDR2 YENEEA. Trimming removed 5 bases from V and 4 bases from J; junction bases left unmatched: 6. Naive CD8 cells were CD45RO-negative, positively selected for CCR7, excluding terminally differentiated effector memory CD45RA+ cells.

The chain links TRBV11-3 to TRBJ2-3; 10 nucleotides align to TRBD1. This receptor was obtained from a man aged 25 to 40 in good health. The sequencing input was naive CD8+ T cells sorted from blood. The CDR3 region has the DNA TGTGCCAGCAGCAAAAGACAGGGGGCCGCAGATACGCAGTATTTT. It is translated as CASSKRQGAADTQYF.